These 18 T cell receptor beta chains share one sample of origin, sequenced in a study of blood T cell repertoires in COVID-19. Profiling relied on immunoSEQ multiplex PCR, and the TCRdb table lists in-frame clones only, not all of them. The sample has 200,000 to 250,000 clones; under 90% are singletons. The material sequenced was PBMCs or T cells enriched from blood (not recorded which). Receptors were obtained from a woman aged 45-65 years with acute COVID-19.

The V gene is TRBV28, the J gene TRBJ2-7; D possibly corresponds to TRBD1 (5 bases). The germline V gene encodes CDR1 MDHEN and CDR2 SYDVKM. V lost 4 bases to trimming and J lost 0 bases, with 13 bases between them. The CDR3 is 15 residues long. CDR3 nucleotide sequence: TGTGCCAGCAGTTCGGCAGGGCTTAGCTCCTACGAGCAGTACTTC. Its protein is CASSSAGLSSYEQYF.

Of note for this clone: Additional DNA sequences in this sample encode the identical CDR3. The chain uses TRBV11-2 and TRBJ2-7; D call uncertain. V lost 1 base to trimming and J lost 3 bases, with 16 bases between them. The CDR3 covers 16 residues. The germline CDR1 and CDR2 sequences are SGHAT and FQNNGV. The CDR3 here is CASSLGRGYQNYEQYF. Written as DNA, the CDR3 is TGTGCCAGCAGCTTAGGGCGCGGTTACCAGAACTACGAGCAGTACTTC.

J is TRBJ1-6 and V is TRBV28; no definite D call. V lost 7 bases and J lost 3, with 13 bases in between. The CDR3 has 15 residues. Germline assignment: CDR1 MDHEN and CDR2 SYDVKM. In nucleotides, the CDR3 is TGTGCCAGCACCTTGTCCGGTTTCTATAATTCACCCCTCCACTTT. It yields the protein CASTLSGFYNSPLHF.

V and J are TRBV19 and TRBJ2-5; D call uncertain. Germline V CDR1 and CDR2: LNHDA, SQIVND (reference sequence). The CDR3 has 11 amino acids. V lost 4 bases and J lost 4, with 4 bases in between. CDR3 amino acids: CASSTRETQYF. CDR3 in DNA: TGTGCCAGTAGTACGCGAGAGACCCAGTACTTC.

The chain couples TRBV4-1 to TRBJ2-7; D is perhaps TRBD2 (5 bases). The CDR3 is made up of 14 amino acids. Deletions cut 0 bases from V and 1 base from J, with 7 bases between. The germline CDR1 and CDR2 sequences are MGHRA and YSYEKL. The CDR3 reads CASSQEDFSYEQYF. CDR3 nucleotide sequence: TGCGCCAGCAGCCAAGAGGACTTTTCCTACGAGCAGTACTTC.

This sequence joins TRBV11-1 and TRBJ1-1; D perhaps matches TRBD1 (6 bases). V lost 2 bases and J lost 3, with 10 bases in between. Germline V CDR1 and CDR2: SGHAT, FQDESV (reference sequence). CDR3 length: 14 residues. In nucleotides, the CDR3 is TGTGCCAGCAGCTTATCCGCAGGGGACACTGAAGCTTTCTTT. It encodes CASSLSAGDTEAFF.

The chain combines TRBV14 with TRBJ2-7; 7 nucleotides match TRBD1. Germline V CDR1 and CDR2: SGHDN, FVKESK. J was trimmed by 0 bases and V by 4 bases; bases with no gene match: 3. This CDR3 has 14 residues. The CDR3 loop is CASSRQGLSYEQYF. The CDR3 DNA reads TGTGCCAGCAGCCGACAGGGCCTCTCCTACGAGCAGTACTTC.

The chain joins TRBV5-1 to TRBJ2-3; 7 bases line up with TRBD2. The CDR3 is 15 residues long. CDR1 is SGHRS, CDR2 YFSETQ, per germline. With V trimmed by 3 bases and J by 1 base, 5 bases remained unmatched. The CDR3 nucleotides read TGCGCCAGCAGCTGGGGGGGAATAGGCACAGATACGCAGTATTTT. Translated: CASSWGGIGTDTQYF.

The chain joins TRBV2 to TRBJ2-7, with 9 bases aligning to TRBD1. CDR1 is SNHLY, CDR2 FYNNEI, per germline. After removal of 7 bases from V and 4 bases from J, the junction contained 8 bases not matched to a gene. The CDR3 extends over 14 amino acids. The CDR3 region is CASKRTGDMYEQYF. For the CDR3, the DNA is TGTGCCAGCAAGCGGACAGGGGATATGTACGAGCAGTACTTC.

V gene TRBV5-1 combines with J gene TRBJ1-5, with 8 positions matching TRBD1. J lost 5 bases, V lost 1 base, and 2 bases had no gene match. The CDR3 consists of 14 residues. CDR1 SGHRS and CDR2 YFSETQ come from the germline V gene. The CDR3 region has the DNA TGCGCCAGCAGCTTGACAGGGGGAGATCAGCCCCAGCATTTT. Its translation: CASSLTGGDQPQHF.

This chain links TRBV4-1 with TRBJ1-6; D unresolved. The CDR3 is 14 amino acids. Between the trimmed V and J ends, which lost 0 bases and 7 bases, there was a span of 7 bases. CDR1 is MGHRA and CDR2 is YSYEKL in the germline V gene. Here the CDR3 reads CASSQDPLNSPLHF. CDR3 nucleotide sequence: TGCGCCAGCAGCCAAGATCCCCTAAATTCACCCCTCCACTTT.

V gene TRBV12-3 or TRBV12-4 combines with J gene TRBJ2-7, with D possibly matching TRBD1 (6 bases). This CDR3 spans 11 amino acids. Trimming pared 6 bases from V and 5 bases from J, leaving 8 bases between. Here the CDR3 reads CASSNRDEQYF. CDR3 nucleotides: TGTGCCAGCAGCAACAGGGACGAGCAGTACTTC.

This clone was seen a single time. The rearrangement joins TRBV29-1 to TRBJ2-2; possible D gene TRBD1, 6 bases. Trimming pared 8 bases from V and 0 bases from J, leaving 13 bases between. The CDR3 is 14 residues long. The germline V gene has CDR1 SQVTM and CDR2 ANQGSEA. The CDR3 protein is CSTAGTTNTGELFF. The CDR3 region has the DNA TGCAGCACGGCCGGGACAACGAACACCGGGGAGCTGTTTTTT.

The V and J genes are TRBV5-8 and TRBJ2-1; 8 bases fit TRBD2. J gave up 2 bases and V 4 bases, and 8 bases lay outside the gene matches. This CDR3 region has 16 residues. Germline CDR1 reads SGHTS; CDR2 reads YDEGEE. CDR3 DNA sequence: TGTGCCAGCAGCAATTTAGCGGGAAGTCCCTACAATGAGCAGTTCTTC. Its translation is CASSNLAGSPYNEQFF.

The chain uses TRBV19 and TRBJ2-2, with D tentatively TRBD1 (6 bases). The CDR3 consists of 14 residues. V was cut by 6 bases and J by 1 base, with 9 bases left in between. Germline assignment: CDR1 LNHDA and CDR2 SQIVND (reference sequence). This CDR3 is CASRSRGNTGELFF. The CDR3 bases are TGTGCCAGTAGATCCAGGGGGAACACCGGGGAGCTGTTTTTT. The full variable domain, with the rest looked up from reference TRBV19 and TRBJ2-2, is DGGITQSPKYLFRKEGQNVTLSCEQNLNHDAMYWYRQDPGQGLRLIYYSQIVNDFQKGDIAEGYSVSREKKESFPLTVTSAQKNPTAFYLCASRSRGNTGELFFGEGSRLTVL.

The rearrangement links TRBV7-6 to TRBJ1-5; unclear D gene. This CDR3 region has 14 residues. V was pared by 1 base and J by 5 bases, with 9 bases between. The germline V gene encodes CDR1 SGHVS and CDR2 FNYEAQ. The CDR3, as DNA: TGTGCCAGCAGCTTAGGTGGGAGTCATCAGCCCCAGCATTTT. This gives the protein CASSLGGSHQPQHF.

The V gene is TRBV2, the J gene TRBJ1-4; D unresolved. CDR1 is SNHLY and CDR2 is FYNNEI in the germline V gene. The CDR3 is 15 amino acids. V lost 3 bases and J 6 bases, leaving 14 bases between the germline ends. The CDR3 region is CASSDYRETDEKLFF. CDR3 nucleotide sequence: TGTGCCAGCAGTGATTATCGGGAGACCGATGAAAAACTGTTTTTT.

V gene TRBV3-1 (or the pseudogene TRBV3-2) combines with J gene TRBJ2-1, with TRBD1 as a possible D gene (5 bases). Germline V CDR1 and CDR2: LGHDT, YNNKEL (reference sequence). The CDR3 covers 16 residues. Trimming left V 0 bases short and J 0 bases short, with 9 bases between. CDR3 DNA: TGTGCCAGCAGCCAAGATGGGGCGTTCTCCTACAATGAGCAGTTCTTC. This encodes CASSQDGAFSYNEQFF.